A selection of T cell receptor beta chains follows, all from one sample in a study of cytomegalovirus exposure and HLA in healthy donors. This table comes from immunoSEQ multiplex PCR, and its TCRdb copy is limited to in-frame clones, with some not included. The listing contains 55,000 to 80,000 clones. The specimen was PBMCs. The receptors here all came from a man aged 35 to 55 in good health and CMV-seronegative. Each CDR3 is given with its conserved first and last residue. A D gene is named only where the DNA matches it firmly.

v_call	j_call	d_call	cdr3_aa	cdr3_nt
TRBV10-3	TRBJ1-6	TRBD1	CAIRRDSRDNSPLHF	TGTGCCATCAGGAGGGACAGCCGGGATAATTCACCCCTCCACTTT
TRBV6-6	TRBJ2-1	-	CASNGLRNEQFF	TGTGCCAGCAATGGGCTCCGCAATGAGCAGTTCTTC
TRBV2	TRBJ2-3	TRBD2	CASNLSGGRTDTQYF	TGTGCCAGCAACCTTAGCGGGGGACGCACAGATACGCAGTATTTT
TRBV7-9	TRBJ1-2	-	CASSSVSGRMNYGYTF	TGTGCCAGCAGCTCAGTTAGCGGCAGGATGAACTATGGCTACACCTTC
TRBV6-1	TRBJ1-2	TRBD1	CASSEYGTGYTNYGYTF	TGTGCCAGCAGTGAATACGGGACAGGGTATACCAACTATGGCTACACCTTC
TRBV18	TRBJ1-5	-	CATLPGHSTGNMSNQPQHF	TGTGCCACCTTACCCGGTCACTCCACAGGGAATATGAGCAATCAGCCCCAGCATTTT
TRBV19	TRBJ1-5	-	CASTGQVGYSNQPQHF	TGTGCCAGTACAGGGCAAGTCGGGTATAGCAATCAGCCCCAGCATTTT
TRBV5-4	TRBJ2-2	TRBD2	CASSFRGGGTGELFF	TGTGCCAGCAGCTTCCGCGGGGGGGGCACCGGGGAGCTGTTTTTT
TRBV10-2	TRBJ1-6	TRBD1	CASSGADRETSPLHF	TGCGCCAGCAGTGGGGCGGACAGGGAGACTTCACCCCTCCACTTT
TRBV5-1	TRBJ1-1	-	CASSLGTGLGTEAFF	TGCGCCAGCAGCTTGGGGACGGGACTTGGGACTGAAGCTTTCTTT
TRBV5-4	TRBJ2-7	TRBD1	CASSFGDRGYEQYF	TGTGCCAGCAGCTTCGGCGACAGGGGCTACGAGCAGTACTTC
TRBV7-3	TRBJ2-1	-	CASTKGASYTNEQFF	TGTGCCAGCACCAAAGGTGCTAGCTATACTAATGAGCAGTTCTTC
TRBV11-3	TRBJ2-7	TRBD1	CASTEKRQGIYEQYF	TGTGCCAGCACCGAAAAAAGACAGGGTATCTACGAGCAGTACTTC
TRBV7-9	TRBJ2-1	-	CASSTNTGYSDNEQFF	TGTGCCAGCAGCACTAATACAGGATATTCCGACAATGAGCAGTTCTTC
TRBV28	TRBJ2-7	TRBD1	CASSFVAGGAYEQYF	TGTGCCAGCAGTTTCGTCGCAGGGGGCGCGTACGAGCAGTACTTC
TRBV18	TRBJ1-2	-	CASSLNRETSYGYTF	TGTGCCAGCTCACTAAACAGGGAGACAAGCTATGGCTACACCTTC
TRBV4-1	TRBJ2-3	TRBD2	CASSQEGLAITDTQYF	TGCGCCAGCAGCCAAGAAGGACTAGCGATAACAGATACGCAGTATTTT
TRBV5-6	TRBJ2-1	-	CASSQGFSSYNEQFF	TGTGCCAGCAGCCAGGGGTTTAGCTCCTACAATGAGCAGTTCTTC
TRBV9	TRBJ1-1	TRBD1	CASSPRTGSNTEAFF	TGTGCCAGCAGCCCGAGGACAGGCTCGAACACTGAAGCTTTCTTT
TRBV6-1	TRBJ1-6	-	CASSEAQTGSWRLHF	TGTGCCAGCAGTGAAGCGCAGACAGGCAGTTGGCGCCTCCACTTT
TRBV28	TRBJ2-3	TRBD2	CASSWAGGLPDTQYF	TGTGCCAGCAGTTGGGCGGGGGGCCTCCCAGATACGCAGTATTTT
TRBV5-1	TRBJ2-1	-	CASSLLRAETREQFF	TGCGCCAGCAGCTTGCTGCGAGCGGAAACGAGGGAGCAGTTCTTC
TRBV5-4	TRBJ2-2	-	CASSWDTRGTGELFF	TGTGCCAGCAGCTGGGACACAAGGGGCACCGGGGAGCTGTTTTTT
TRBV6-4	TRBJ2-1	-	CASSDSGASYNEQFF	TGTGCCAGCAGTGACTCGGGCGCTTCCTACAATGAGCAGTTCTTC
TRBV2	TRBJ1-6	-	CASGRDNYNSPLHF	TGTGCCAGCGGCCGGGACAACTATAATTCACCCCTCCACTTT
TRBV5-8	TRBJ2-7	-	CASSLARTEQYF	TGTGCCAGCAGCTTGGCTAGAACCGAGCAGTACTTC
TRBV28	TRBJ1-5	TRBD1	CASSLYRGSNQPQHF	TGTGCCAGCAGTTTATACAGGGGGAGCAATCAGCCCCAGCATTTT
TRBV28	TRBJ1-1	TRBD1	CASSIDRVNTEAFF	TGTGCCAGCAGTATCGACAGGGTGAACACTGAAGCTTTCTTT
TRBV7-3	TRBJ2-3	-	CASSLAGAFADTQYF	TGTGCCAGCAGCTTAGCGGGGGCCTTCGCAGATACGCAGTATTTT